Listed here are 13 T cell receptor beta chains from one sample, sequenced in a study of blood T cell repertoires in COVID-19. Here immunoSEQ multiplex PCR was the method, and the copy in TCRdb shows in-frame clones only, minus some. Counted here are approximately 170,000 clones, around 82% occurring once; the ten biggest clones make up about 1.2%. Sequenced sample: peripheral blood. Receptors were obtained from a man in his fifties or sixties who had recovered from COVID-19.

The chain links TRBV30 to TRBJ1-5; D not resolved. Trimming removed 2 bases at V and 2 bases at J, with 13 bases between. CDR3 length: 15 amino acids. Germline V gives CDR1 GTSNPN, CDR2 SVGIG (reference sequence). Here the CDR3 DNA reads TGTGCCTGGAGTCGATCGCGGATGGGCAATCAGCCCCAGCATTTT. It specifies CAWSRSRMGNQPQHF.

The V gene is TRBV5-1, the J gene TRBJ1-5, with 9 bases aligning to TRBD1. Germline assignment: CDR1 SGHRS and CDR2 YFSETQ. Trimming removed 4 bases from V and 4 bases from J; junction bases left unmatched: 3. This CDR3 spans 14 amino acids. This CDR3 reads CASSLTGGNQPQHF. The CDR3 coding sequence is TGCGCCAGCAGCCTGACAGGGGGTAATCAGCCCCAGCATTTT.

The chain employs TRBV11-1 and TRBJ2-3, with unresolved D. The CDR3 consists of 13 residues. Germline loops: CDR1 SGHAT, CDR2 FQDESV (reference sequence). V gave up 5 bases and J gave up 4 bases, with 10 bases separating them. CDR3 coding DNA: TGTGCCAGCAGCCTCGGCCGGGCAGATACGCAGTATTTT. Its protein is CASSLGRADTQYF.

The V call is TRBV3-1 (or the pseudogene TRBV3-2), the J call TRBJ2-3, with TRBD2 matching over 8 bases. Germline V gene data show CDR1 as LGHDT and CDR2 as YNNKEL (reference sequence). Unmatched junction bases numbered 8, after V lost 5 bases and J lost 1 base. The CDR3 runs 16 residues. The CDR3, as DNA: TGTGCCAGCAGCGACGCGGGGGGAGGCGGCACAGATACGCAGTATTTT. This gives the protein CASSDAGGGGTDTQYF.

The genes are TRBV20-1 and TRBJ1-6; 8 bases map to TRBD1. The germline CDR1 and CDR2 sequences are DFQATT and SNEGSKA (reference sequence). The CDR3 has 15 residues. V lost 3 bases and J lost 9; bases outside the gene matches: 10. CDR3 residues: CSASLGQGFSSPLHF. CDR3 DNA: TGCAGTGCTAGTCTTGGACAGGGATTTAGTTCACCCCTCCACTTT.

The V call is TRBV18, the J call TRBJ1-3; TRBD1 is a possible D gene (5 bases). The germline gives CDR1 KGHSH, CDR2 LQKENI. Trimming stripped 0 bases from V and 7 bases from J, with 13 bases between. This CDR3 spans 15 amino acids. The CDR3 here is CASSPPKGAGNTIYF. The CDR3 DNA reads TGTGCCAGCTCACCACCGAAAGGGGCCGGCAACACCATATATTTT.

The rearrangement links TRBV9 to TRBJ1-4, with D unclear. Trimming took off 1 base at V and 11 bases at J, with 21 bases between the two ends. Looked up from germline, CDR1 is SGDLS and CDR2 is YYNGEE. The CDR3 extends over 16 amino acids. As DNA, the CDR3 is TGTGCCAGCAGCGTAAGCAGGAGCGGCGTTGAAGGGAAACTGTTTTTT. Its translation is CASSVSRSGVEGKLFF.

The CDR3 loop is CASSLGGWELFF. As DNA, the CDR3 is TGTGCCAGCAGCTTAGGAGGGTGGGAGCTGTTTTTT. This chain links TRBV7-2 with TRBJ2-2; maybe TRBD2 (5 bases). CDR3 size: 12 residues. The V gene's germline CDR1 is SGHTA and CDR2 FQGNSA. V shed 1 base and J shed 9 bases, with 6 bases lying between them.

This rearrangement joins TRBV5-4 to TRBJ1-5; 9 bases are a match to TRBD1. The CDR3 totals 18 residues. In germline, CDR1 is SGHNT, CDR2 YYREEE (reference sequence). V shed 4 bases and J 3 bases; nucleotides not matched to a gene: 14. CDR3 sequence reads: CASSRSEHRGPINQPQHF. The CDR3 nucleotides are TGTGCCAGCAGCCGATCGGAACACAGGGGGCCGATCAATCAGCCCCAGCATTTT.

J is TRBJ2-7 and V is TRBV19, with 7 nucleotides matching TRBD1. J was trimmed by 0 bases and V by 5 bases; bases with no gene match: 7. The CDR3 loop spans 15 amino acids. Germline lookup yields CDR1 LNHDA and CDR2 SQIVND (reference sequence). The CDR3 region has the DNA TGTGCCAGTAGTCGACAGGGAATGGGCTCCTACGAGCAGTACTTC. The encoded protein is CASSRQGMGSYEQYF.

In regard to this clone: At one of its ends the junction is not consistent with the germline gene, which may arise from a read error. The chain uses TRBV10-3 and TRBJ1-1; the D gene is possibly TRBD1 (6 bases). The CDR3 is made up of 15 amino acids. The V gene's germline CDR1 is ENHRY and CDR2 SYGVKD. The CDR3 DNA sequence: TGTGCCATCATGAGCGGACAGTTATTGAATACTGAAGCTTTCTTT. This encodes CAIMSGQLLNTEAFF.

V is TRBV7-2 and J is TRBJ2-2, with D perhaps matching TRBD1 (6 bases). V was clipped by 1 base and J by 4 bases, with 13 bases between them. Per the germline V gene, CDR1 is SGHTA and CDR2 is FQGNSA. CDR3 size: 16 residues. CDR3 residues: CASSLGAGVATGELFF. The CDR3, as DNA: TGTGCCAGCAGCTTAGGCGCAGGGGTGGCCACCGGGGAGCTGTTTTTT.

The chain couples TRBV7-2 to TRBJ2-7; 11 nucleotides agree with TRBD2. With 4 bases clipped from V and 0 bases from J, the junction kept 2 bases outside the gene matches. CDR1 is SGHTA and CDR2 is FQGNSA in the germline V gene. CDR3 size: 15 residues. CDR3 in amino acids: CASSSGTSGSYEQYF. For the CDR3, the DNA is TGTGCCAGCAGCTCAGGGACTAGCGGCTCCTACGAGCAGTACTTC.